This T cell receptor beta chain stems from a study of neurological immune-mediated disorders. The CDR3 is made up of 13 amino acids. Germline CDR1 and CDR2: SGHTA and FQGNSA. Trimming cost V 8 bases and J 4 bases, with 14 bases left between them. Volunteers attending a blood bank in Maryland, USA, served as healthy controls. The cDNA was synthesized by means of template-switch 5'RACE, which was carried out with 10-nucleotide random UMIs. TCRdb re-called the 5' RACE reads through MiXCR, storing one row per CDR3 protein. This table holds over 45,000 distinct CDR3 sequences, over 20% found once. Sequencing was done on a sample of PBMCs. The receptor was isolated from a woman in her 70s in good health. The genes are TRBV7-2 and TRBJ1-1; D is possibly TRBD1 (6 bases). The CDR3 spells CASGGARSTEAFF. CDR3 nucleotide sequence: TGTGCCAGCGGGGGGGCACGGAGCACTGAAGCTTTCTTT.